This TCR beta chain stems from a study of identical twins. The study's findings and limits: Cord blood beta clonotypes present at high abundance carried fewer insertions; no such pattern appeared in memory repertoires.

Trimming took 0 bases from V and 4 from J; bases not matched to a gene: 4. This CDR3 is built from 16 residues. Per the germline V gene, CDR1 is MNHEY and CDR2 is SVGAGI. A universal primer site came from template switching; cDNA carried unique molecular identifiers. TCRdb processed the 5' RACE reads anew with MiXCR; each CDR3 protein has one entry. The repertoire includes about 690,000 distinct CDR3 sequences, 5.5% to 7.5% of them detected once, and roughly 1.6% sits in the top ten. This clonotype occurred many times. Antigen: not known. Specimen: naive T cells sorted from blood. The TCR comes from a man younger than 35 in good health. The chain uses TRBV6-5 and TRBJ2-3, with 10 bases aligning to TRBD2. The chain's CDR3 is CASSYSLAGDPDTQYF. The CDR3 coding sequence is TGTGCCAGCAGTTACTCGCTAGCGGGAGACCCAGATACGCAGTATTTT.